The entry below gives a single T cell receptor beta chain sequence along with its context. Original data processing: Amplification of reference gene primers provided the estimated nucleated cell counts. Here immunoSEQ multiplex PCR was the method, and the copy in TCRdb shows in-frame clones only, minus some. V, J and clone size are taken as reported in that table, and D and trimming were inferred from the DNA itself. The sample contains some 170,000 clones, roughly 82% of which appear only once. Germline V gene lookup returns CDR1 LNHDA and CDR2 SQIVND (reference sequence). Trimming left V 1 base short and J 8 bases short, with 12 bases between. This CDR3 has 14 residues. These data belong to a study of blood T cell repertoires in COVID-19. The overall study: Spain, Italy and the United States supplied samples that represented acute and convalescent COVID-19. From T cells, B-cell-depleted T cells, or PBMCs came the material, which was cDNA or gDNA.

The chain carries TRBV19 and TRBJ2-1; D remains unclear. The receptor comes from a woman in her seventies with acute or convalescent COVID-19. The sequencing sample was made of peripheral blood. CDR3 nucleotides: TGTGCCAGTAGTATAGGAGTCCTAAGCGATGAGCAGTTCTTC. It specifies CASSIGVLSDEQFF.